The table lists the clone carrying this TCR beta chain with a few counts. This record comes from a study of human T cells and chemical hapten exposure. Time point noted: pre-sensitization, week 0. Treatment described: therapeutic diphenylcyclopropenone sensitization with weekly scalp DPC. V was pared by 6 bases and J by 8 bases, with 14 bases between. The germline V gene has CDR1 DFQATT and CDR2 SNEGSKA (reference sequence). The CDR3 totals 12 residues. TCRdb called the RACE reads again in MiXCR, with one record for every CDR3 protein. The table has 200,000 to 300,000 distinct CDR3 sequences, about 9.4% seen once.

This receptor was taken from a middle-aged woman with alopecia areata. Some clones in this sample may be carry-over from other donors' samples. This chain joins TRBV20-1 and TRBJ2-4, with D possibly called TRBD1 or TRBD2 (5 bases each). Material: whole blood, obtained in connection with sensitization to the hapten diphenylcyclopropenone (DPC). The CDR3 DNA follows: TGCAGTGCCAACCCCGGGACGGACATTCAGTACTTC. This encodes CSANPGTDIQYF.